The clone carrying this T cell receptor beta chain is a singleton in its sample. Antigen: not known. TCRdb re-called the reads through MiXCR, storing one row per CDR3 protein. The top ten clones hold 48% of a sample with a few hundred thousand distinct CDR3 sequences, roughly 43% of them seen once. This record belongs to a study of T cell repertoires in cytomegalovirus infection. Turning to the study itself: HLA-C-restricted CMV epitopes, recently identified, and well-studied HLA-B-restricted ones were used by the study. Indicated by public TCR beta signatures were CMV infection and matching HLA type. General study points: The study found HLA-C-restricted CMV-specific TCR beta clonotypes dominating the ex vivo response. The cumulative frequency of public TCR beta families identified carriers of CMV plus the relevant HLA.

This CDR3 has 17 residues. The V end lost 2 bases, the J end lost 1 base, and 17 bases lay between the germline ends. CDR1 and CDR2 (germline): SEHNR, FQNEAQ (reference sequence). The TCR originated in a human donor in good health (CMV status not recorded). Some clones in this sample may be carry-over from other donors' samples. The sample in question was cultured PBMCs, obtained from culture after CMV antigen stimulation. The chain combines TRBV7-9 with TRBJ2-5; possibly TRBD1 for D (5 bases). This chain's CDR3 is CASSLRPFSGIQETQYF. The DNA of the CDR3 is TGTGCCAGCAGCTTAAGGCCCTTCTCAGGGATCCAAGAGACCCAGTACTTC. The variable domain in full, with the rest retrieved from reference TRBV7-9 and TRBJ2-5, is DTGVSQNPRHKITKRGQNVTFRCDPISEHNRLYWYRQTLGQGPEFLTYFQNEAQLEKSRLLSDRFSAERPKGSFSTLEIQRTEQGDSAMYLCASSLRPFSGIQETQYFGPGTRLLVL.